This T cell receptor beta chain was captured in a study of blood T cell repertoires in COVID-19. Background on the study: Whether acute or convalescent, the COVID-19 samples came from the United States, Italy and Spain. In each case, the material was cDNA or gDNA derived from T cells, B-cell-depleted T cells, or PBMCs.

Germline CDR1 is SGHRS and CDR2 is YFSETQ. Trimming took 2 bases from V and 8 from J; bases not matched to a gene: 13. CDR3 length equals 16 residues. In the original analysis: Researchers report that nucleated cell counts were estimated from reference gene primer amplification. Some clones are missing from TCRdb's copy, which holds only in-frame ones; the method was immunoSEQ multiplex PCR. V and J calls and clone size are those listed in that table; D and trimming were worked out from the DNA. The table shows roughly 130,000 clones, with about 90% occurring only once. This rearrangement joins TRBV5-1 to TRBJ2-1; TRBD2 aligns across 7 bases. The receptor was derived from a woman aged 60-75 years with acute or convalescent COVID-19. The sample comprised peripheral blood. CDR3 loop: CASSFGPVVAGHEQFF. For the CDR3, the DNA is TGCGCCAGCAGCTTTGGTCCCGTGGTAGCGGGCCATGAGCAGTTCTTC.